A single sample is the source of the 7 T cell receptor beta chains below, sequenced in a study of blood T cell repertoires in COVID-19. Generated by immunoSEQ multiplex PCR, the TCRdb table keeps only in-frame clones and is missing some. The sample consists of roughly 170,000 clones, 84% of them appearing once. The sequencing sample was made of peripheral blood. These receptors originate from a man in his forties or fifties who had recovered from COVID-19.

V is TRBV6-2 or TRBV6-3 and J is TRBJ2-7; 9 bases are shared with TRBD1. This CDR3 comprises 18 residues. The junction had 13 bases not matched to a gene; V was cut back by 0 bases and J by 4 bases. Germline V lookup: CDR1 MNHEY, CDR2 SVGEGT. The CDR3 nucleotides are TGTGCCAGCAGTTACTCGAAGTTATGGGACAGGGAATTTTACGAGCAGTACTTC. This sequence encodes CASSYSKLWDREFYEQYF.

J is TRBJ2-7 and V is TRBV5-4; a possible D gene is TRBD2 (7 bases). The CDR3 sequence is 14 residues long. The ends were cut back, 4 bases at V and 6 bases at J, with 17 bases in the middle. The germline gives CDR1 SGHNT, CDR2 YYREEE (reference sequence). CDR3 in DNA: TGTGCCAGCAGCGCGGGGGCGGGGATGGGCGAGCAGTACTTC. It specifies CASSAGAGMGEQYF.

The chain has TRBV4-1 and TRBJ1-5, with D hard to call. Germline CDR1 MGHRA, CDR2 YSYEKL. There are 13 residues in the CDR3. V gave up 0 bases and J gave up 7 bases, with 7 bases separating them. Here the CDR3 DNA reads TGCGCCAGCAGCCAAGATGGCGGGCAGCCCCAGCATTTT. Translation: CASSQDGGQPQHF.

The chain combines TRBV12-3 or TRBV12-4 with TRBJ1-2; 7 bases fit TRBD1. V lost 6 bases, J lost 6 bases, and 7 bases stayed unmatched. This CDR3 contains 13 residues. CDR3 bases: TGTGCCAGCAGCGCCGACAGGGTAAATGGCTACACCTTC. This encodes CASSADRVNGYTF.

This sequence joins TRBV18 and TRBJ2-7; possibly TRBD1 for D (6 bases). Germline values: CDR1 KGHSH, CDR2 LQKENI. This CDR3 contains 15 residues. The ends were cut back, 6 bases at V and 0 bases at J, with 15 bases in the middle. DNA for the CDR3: TGTGCCAGCTCTTCGCTTGCGGACAGCTCCTACGAGCAGTACTTC. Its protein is CASSSLADSSYEQYF.

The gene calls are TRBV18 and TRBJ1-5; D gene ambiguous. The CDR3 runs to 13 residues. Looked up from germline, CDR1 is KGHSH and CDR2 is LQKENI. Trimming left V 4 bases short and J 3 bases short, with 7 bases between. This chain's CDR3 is CASSRADNQPQHF. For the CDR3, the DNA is TGTGCCAGCTCACGCGCGGACAATCAGCCCCAGCATTTT.

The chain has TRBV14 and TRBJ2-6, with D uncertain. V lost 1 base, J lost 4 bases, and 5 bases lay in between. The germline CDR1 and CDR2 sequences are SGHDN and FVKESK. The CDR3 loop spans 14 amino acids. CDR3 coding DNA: TGTGCCAGCAGCCAAGGTCTGGGGGCCAACGTCCTGACTTTC. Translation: CASSQGLGANVLTF.